The 19 T cell receptor beta chains given below trace back to one sample, sequenced in a study of T cell responses to AZD1222 COVID-19 vaccine. Clones were read by immunoSEQ multiplex PCR, and TCRdb kept only the in-frame ones, dropping some. Of about 64,000 clones detected, around 90% appear once; the ten largest clones hold roughly 6.7%. Sequences were derived from peripheral blood, sampled 28 days after the second dose of the MenACWY control vaccine. The receptors come from an adult who received the MenACWY meningococcal vaccine as a control.

The chain combines TRBV2 with TRBJ1-1; no reliable D call. Germline lookup yields CDR1 SNHLY and CDR2 FYNNEI. V lost 8 bases and J lost 7, with 14 bases in between. The CDR3 runs 12 residues. The CDR3 coding sequence is TGTGCCAGCTCTTCCGGAGGGATTGAAGCTTTCTTT. Its protein is CASSSGGIEAFF.

V and J are TRBV2 and TRBJ1-6, with a possible D match to TRBD1 (5 bases). CDR3 length: 13 residues. Trimming took off 4 bases at V and 6 bases at J, with 7 bases between the two ends. The V gene's germline CDR1 is SNHLY and CDR2 FYNNEI. CDR3 protein: CASSGRGNSPLHF. CDR3 nucleotide sequence: TGTGCCAGCAGTGGGAGGGGTAATTCACCCCTCCACTTT. Full variable domain (remainder filled in from reference TRBV2 and TRBJ1-6): EPEVTQTPSHQVTQMGQEVILRCVPISNHLYFYWYRQILGQKVEFLVSFYNNEISEKSEIFDDQFSVERPDGSNFTLKIRSTKLEDSAMYFCASSGRGNSPLHFGNGTRLTVT.

The chain recombines TRBV28 with TRBJ2-5; 7 bases line up with TRBD1. Germline V gene data show CDR1 as MDHEN and CDR2 as SYDVKM. The CDR3 is 15 residues long. The ends lost 10 bases at V and 3 bases at J; junction bases unmatched: 14. Here the CDR3 reads CATKKALDREETQYF. In nucleotides, the CDR3 is TGTGCCACCAAGAAGGCCCTCGACAGGGAAGAGACCCAGTACTTC.

This chain links TRBV5-1 with TRBJ2-1; 7 nucleotides match TRBD2. CDR1 and CDR2 (germline): SGHRS, YFSETQ. Trimming cost V 1 base and J 2 bases; bases outside gene matches: 3. This CDR3 is built from 15 residues. The chain's CDR3 is CASSLLAGTYNEQFF. For the CDR3, the DNA is TGCGCCAGCAGCTTGTTAGCGGGTACCTACAATGAGCAGTTCTTC.

A single count supports this clone. The chain has TRBV4-2 and TRBJ1-2; D is undetermined. V lost 4 bases and J lost 1, with 13 bases in between. Germline V gene sequence: CDR1 LGHNA, CDR2 YNFKEQ. The CDR3 runs to 15 residues. DNA of the CDR3: TGTGCCAGCAGCCCGACCCCCGAAGGTAACTATGGCTACACCTTC. Residues: CASSPTPEGNYGYTF.

CDR3 amino acids: CASSPGLLRTNEQFF. The CDR3 DNA reads TGTGCCAGCAGCCCCGGACTTCTCAGGACAAATGAGCAGTTCTTC. The V gene is TRBV7-2, the J gene TRBJ2-1; D could derive from TRBD1 or TRBD2 (5 bases each). The CDR3 covers 15 residues. Germline values: CDR1 SGHTA, CDR2 FQGNSA. Trimming cost V 5 bases and J 7 bases, with 18 bases left between them.

This rearrangement joins TRBV6-5 to TRBJ1-5; D not certain. CDR3 length: 12 amino acids. Germline CDR1 and CDR2: MNHEY and SVGAGI. V was cut by 8 bases and J by 7 bases, with 12 bases left in between. The chain's CDR3 is CASWYYRQPQHF. The CDR3 nucleotides read TGTGCCAGCTGGTACTACCGGCAGCCCCAGCATTTT.

CDR3 nucleotides: TGTGCCAGCTCACCACCGATTGGCCAGGAAGGGAACACCATATATTTT. Its protein is CASSPPIGQEGNTIYF. The V and J genes are TRBV18 and TRBJ1-3; D remains unclear. Trimming stripped 0 bases from V and 7 bases from J, with 16 bases between. The CDR3 has 16 amino acids. Germline loops: CDR1 KGHSH, CDR2 LQKENI.

This clone was found once. The chain has TRBV6-5 and TRBJ2-7; no reliable D call. Germline values: CDR1 MNHEY, CDR2 SVGAGI. CDR3 length: 13 amino acids. V was clipped by 5 bases and J by 5 bases, with 13 bases between them. The CDR3 DNA follows: TGTGCCAGCAGTAAGAAAGATGGGGACGAGCAGTACTTC. It yields the protein CASSKKDGDEQYF.

This clone was observed a handful of times. J is TRBJ2-7 and V is TRBV2, with 7 bases that match TRBD1. CDR3 length: 15 amino acids. Germline-derived CDR1 and CDR2 are SNHLY and FYNNEI. Germline trimming cut 0 bases from V and 0 bases from J; bases unmatched to any gene: 2. The CDR3: CASSEAGTASYEQYF. The DNA for the CDR3 is TGTGCCAGCAGTGAAGCGGGGACAGCCTCCTACGAGCAGTACTTC.

The chain employs TRBV19 and TRBJ2-7; 11 nucleotides line up with TRBD1. V was clipped by 5 bases and J by 7 bases; unmatched bases: 10. CDR1 LNHDA and CDR2 SQIVND come from the germline V gene (reference sequence). CDR3 length: 15 amino acids. The CDR3 DNA follows: TGTGCCAGTAGTCTCTGGACAGGGGGCGTTGAGGAGCAGTACTTC. Its protein product is CASSLWTGGVEEQYF.

The V call is TRBV5-4, the J call TRBJ2-1, with TRBD1 matching over 12 bases. CDR3 length: 16 residues. CDR1 and CDR2 from the germline V gene are SGHNT and YYREEE (reference sequence). Trimming took 0 bases from V and 8 from J; bases not matched to a gene: 6. CDR3 region: CASSLVSGQGAYEQFF. CDR3 nucleotides: TGTGCCAGCAGCTTGGTATCGGGACAGGGGGCATATGAGCAGTTCTTC.

The chain has TRBV18 and TRBJ2-5; tentative D call: TRBD2 (5 bases). The CDR3 loop spans 15 amino acids. Germline CDR1 is KGHSH and CDR2 is LQKENI. V lost 3 bases and J 3 bases, leaving 14 bases between the germline ends. CDR3 in DNA: TGTGCCAGCTCACCCCGCGACACGCGGGAAGAGACCCAGTACTTC. It encodes CASSPRDTREETQYF. The full variable domain, completed using reference TRBV18 and TRBJ2-5, is NAGVMQNPRHLVRRRGQEARLRCSPMKGHSHVYWYRQLPEEGLKFMVYLQKENIIDESGMPKERFSAEFPKEGPSILRIQQVVRGDSAAYFCASSPRDTREETQYFGPGTRLLVL.

The chain combines TRBV9 with TRBJ1-3; the match to TRBD1 covers 10 bases. This CDR3 has 13 amino acids. V dropped 4 bases and J dropped 8; count of bases not matched to a gene: 3. Germline CDR1 and CDR2: SGDLS and YYNGEE. In DNA form, the CDR3 reads TGTGCCAGCAGCTCCGGACAGGGGGACACCATATATTTT. Translation: CASSSGQGDTIYF.

V usage is TRBV6-5 and J usage is TRBJ1-6; D is ambiguous. CDR1 is MNHEY, CDR2 SVGAGI, per germline. CDR3 length equals 14 residues. Trimming took off 7 bases at V and 13 bases at J, with 20 bases between the two ends. The CDR3 reads CASIYEATLPPLHF. Written as DNA, the CDR3 is TGTGCCAGCATTTATGAGGCCACCCTCCCCCCCCTCCACTTT.

The chain recombines TRBV5-5 with TRBJ2-7; D might be TRBD1 (6 bases). The CDR3 is 12 residues long. Germline V gives CDR1 SGHKS, CDR2 YYEKEE (reference sequence). Trimming took 4 bases from V and 4 from J, leaving 9 bases between them. Here the CDR3 DNA reads TGTGCCAGCAGCAGGACAGATTACGAGCAGTACTTC. This encodes CASSRTDYEQYF.

The CDR3 DNA sequence: TGTGCCAGCAGCCTGCAGCCAGCGACCAGCTCCTACAATGAGCAGTTCTTC. Translating gives CASSLQPATSSYNEQFF. The chain couples TRBV5-5 to TRBJ2-1; the D is unclear. The CDR3 is made up of 17 amino acids. Germline CDR1 SGHKS, CDR2 YYEKEE (reference sequence). V dropped 4 bases and J dropped 0 bases, with 17 bases sitting between them. Complete variable domain (other parts from reference TRBV5-5 and TRBJ2-1): DAGVTQSPTHLIKTRGQQVTLRCSPISGHKSVSWYQQVLGQGPQFIFQYYEKEERGRGNFPDRFSARQFPNYSSELNVNALLLGDSALYLCASSLQPATSSYNEQFFGPGTRLTVL.

This clone has only one observation. The chain links TRBV4-1 to TRBJ2-1; 8 positions agree with TRBD2. This CDR3 contains 17 residues. Unmatched junction bases numbered 7, after V lost 0 bases and J lost 3 bases. Looked up from germline, CDR1 is MGHRA and CDR2 is YSYEKL. CDR3 nucleotide sequence: TGCGCCAGCAGCCAAGATCGGGAGGGAGGCCGCTACAATGAGCAGTTCTTC. It yields the protein CASSQDREGGRYNEQFF.

The rearrangement links TRBV7-9 to TRBJ2-7; no clear D gene. The germline gives CDR1 SEHNR, CDR2 FQNEAQ (reference sequence). The length of the CDR3 is 11 residues. The CDR3 is CAWETAYEQYF. Here the CDR3 DNA reads TGTGCGTGGGAAACCGCCTACGAGCAGTACTTC.